The next 24 T cell receptor beta chains were all read from a single sample in a study of monozygotic twins with cystic fibrosis. The data were produced by immunoSEQ multiplex PCR, yet TCRdb's version contains in-frame clones alone and is incomplete. The data show roughly 30,000 clones, under 95% seen once. Sample: blood. These TCRs come from a girl aged 2-10 years with cystic fibrosis.

V usage is TRBV5-1 and J usage is TRBJ1-1; TRBD1 matches at 7 bases. Germline V gene sequence: CDR1 SGHRS, CDR2 YFSETQ. V was pared by 4 bases and J by 0 bases, with 3 bases of the junction left unmatched. This CDR3 has 14 amino acids. CDR3 coding DNA: TGCGCCAGCAGCCAGGGACAGATGAACACTGAAGCTTTCTTT. Its protein is CASSQGQMNTEAFF.

As DNA, the CDR3 is TGTGCCAGCTCAGGTAGCGGGGGATACGAGCAGTACTTC. Its translation: CASSGSGGYEQYF. The genes are TRBV18 and TRBJ2-7; 9 bases are a match to TRBD2. CDR1 is KGHSH and CDR2 is LQKENI in the germline V gene. The CDR3 is 13 amino acids. The V gene end was trimmed by 5 bases and the J gene end by 4 bases; junction bases not matched to a gene: 3.

This chain uses TRBV28 with TRBJ2-7, with TRBD2 matching over 13 bases. Per germline, CDR1 MDHEN and CDR2 SYDVKM. Unmatched junction bases numbered 9, after V lost 5 bases and J lost 5 bases. The CDR3 length is 16 residues. CDR3 bases: TGTGCCAGCAGTCCTAGGACTAGCGGGAGATGGGACGAGCAGTACTTC. This codes for CASSPRTSGRWDEQYF.

As regards this clone: The CDR3 does not close with the conserved phenylalanine or tryptophan, likely indicating a read error. This chain uses TRBV5-8 with TRBJ1-2; 7 bases line up with TRBD1. Germline-derived CDR1 and CDR2 are SGHTS and YDEGEE. V was clipped by 0 bases and J by 0 bases; unmatched bases: 5. The CDR3 is made up of 16 amino acids. The CDR3: CASSLGMGTANYGYTL. The CDR3 region has the DNA TGTGCCAGCAGCTTGGGCATGGGGACAGCTAACTATGGCTACACCCTC.

This chain joins TRBV2 and TRBJ2-7; D is perhaps TRBD1 (5 bases). The germline V gene encodes CDR1 SNHLY and CDR2 FYNNEI. The V gene lost 2 bases and the J gene lost 0 bases, with 11 bases spanning the gap. CDR3 length: 15 residues. The CDR3 spells CASSESARDSYEQYF. CDR3 DNA sequence: TGTGCCAGCAGTGAATCGGCCAGGGACTCCTACGAGCAGTACTTC. Full variable domain (rest looked up from reference TRBV2 and TRBJ2-7): EPEVTQTPSHQVTQMGQEVILRCVPISNHLYFYWYRQILGQKVEFLVSFYNNEISEKSEIFDDQFSVERPDGSNFTLKIRSTKLEDSAMYFCASSESARDSYEQYFGPGTRLTVT.

The chain links TRBV13 to TRBJ2-7; TRBD1 matches at 10 bases. The CDR3 runs to 12 residues. Germline CDR1 reads PRHDT; CDR2 reads FYEKMQ (reference sequence). Trimming removed 11 bases from V and 7 bases from J; junction bases left unmatched: 8. As DNA, the CDR3 is TGTGCCTCGAGACAGGGGGCGGAGGAGCAGTACTTC. Translating gives CASRQGAEEQYF.

The V call is TRBV4-2, the J call TRBJ1-1; D is undetermined. Trimming removed 2 bases at V and 1 base at J, with 14 bases between. The germline gives CDR1 LGHNA, CDR2 YNFKEQ. The CDR3 loop spans 16 amino acids. The CDR3 DNA reads as TGTGCCAGCAGCCAACTCAAGGGCCGCCAGAACACTGAAGCTTTCTTT. It is translated as CASSQLKGRQNTEAFF.

The genes are TRBV5-6 and TRBJ2-4, with no clear D. The CDR3 contains 16 residues. Trimming removed 4 bases at V and 0 bases at J, with 14 bases between. CDR1 SGHDT and CDR2 YYEEEE come from the germline V gene. As DNA, the CDR3 is TGTGCCAGCAGCCCGATGCGGAGCCTAGCCAAAAACATTCAGTACTTC. This codes for CASSPMRSLAKNIQYF.

The rearrangement links TRBV5-1 to TRBJ1-1; D gene unclear. The germline V gene has CDR1 SGHRS and CDR2 YFSETQ. The CDR3 length is 14 residues. V dropped 4 bases and J dropped 4 bases, with 14 bases sitting between them. CDR3 in amino acids: CASSPNRGSTEAFF. The CDR3 DNA follows: TGCGCCAGCAGCCCCAACCGGGGATCCACTGAAGCTTTCTTT.

The V gene is TRBV7-9, the J gene TRBJ2-7, with D tentatively TRBD1 (5 bases). V was clipped by 1 base and J by 5 bases, with 15 bases between them. Per germline, CDR1 SEHNR and CDR2 FQNEAQ (reference sequence). The CDR3 totals 15 residues. CDR3 sequence (DNA): TGTGCCAGCAGCTTAGTCGCCCAGGGAATCCACGAGCAGTACTTC. Translating gives CASSLVAQGIHEQYF.

The V and J genes are TRBV30 and TRBJ2-3; D could derive from TRBD1 or TRBD2 (5 bases each). V was cut by 0 bases and J by 4 bases, with 14 bases left in between. The CDR3 is made up of 15 amino acids. The germline gives CDR1 GTSNPN, CDR2 SVGIG (reference sequence). The CDR3 spells CAWSVARLGADTQYF. DNA for the CDR3: TGTGCCTGGAGTGTGGCCCGTTTGGGGGCAGATACGCAGTATTTT.

The chain has TRBV9 and TRBJ2-7; the D is unclear. V was cut by 0 bases and J by 0 bases, with 10 bases left in between. CDR1 is SGDLS and CDR2 is YYNGEE in the germline V gene. The CDR3 sequence is 15 residues long. The CDR3 nucleotides are TGTGCCAGCAGCGTAGTAGGAGATAGCTCCTACGAGCAGTACTTC. Translating gives CASSVVGDSSYEQYF.

As DNA, the CDR3 is TGTGCCAGCAGTTACTCGATGGGCGGGGAGCTGTTTTTT. Residues: CASSYSMGGELFF. This sequence joins TRBV6-5 and TRBJ2-2, with D uncertain. Germline assignment: CDR1 MNHEY and CDR2 SVGAGI. This CDR3 is built from 13 residues. Trimming took off 0 bases at V and 7 bases at J, with 6 bases between the two ends.

In this sample, this clone turned up once. The chain recombines TRBV11-2 with TRBJ2-7; D is uncertain. This CDR3 is 15 amino acids long. Trimming took off 1 base at V and 1 base at J, with 11 bases between the two ends. Germline lookup yields CDR1 SGHAT and CDR2 FQNNGV. The CDR3 bases are TGTGCCAGCAGCTTAGTGGTAGGGAATTCCTACGAGCAGTACTTC. Amino acids: CASSLVVGNSYEQYF.

This clone was counted a few times. CDR3 DNA sequence: TGTGCCAGCAGTTACTCAGCAGGAGGTTCCTACGAGCAGTACTTC. Translated, it gives CASSYSAGGSYEQYF. The chain links TRBV6-5 to TRBJ2-7; D is perhaps TRBD2 (5 bases). V lost 0 bases, J lost 1 base, and 10 bases lay in between. The length of the CDR3 is 15 residues. In germline, CDR1 is MNHEY, CDR2 SVGAGI.

V is TRBV30 and J is TRBJ2-7; 9 positions agree with TRBD1. Germline V CDR1 and CDR2: GTSNPN, SVGIG (reference sequence). CDR3 length: 15 residues. Germline trimming cut 3 bases from V and 7 bases from J; bases unmatched to any gene: 13. CDR3 sequence reads: CAWSQLGTGMGEQYF. The CDR3 DNA reads TGTGCCTGGAGCCAGCTCGGGACAGGGATGGGGGAGCAGTACTTC.

The chain has TRBV25-1 and TRBJ2-3, with TRBD2 matching over 7 bases. Trimming took 6 bases from V and 1 from J; bases not matched to a gene: 10. There are 16 residues in the CDR3. Per germline, CDR1 MGHDK and CDR2 SYGVNS. The CDR3: CASRSGGGGGTDTQYF. The CDR3 region has the DNA TGTGCCAGCAGGTCTGGAGGTGGGGGGGGCACAGATACGCAGTATTTT. Using reference TRBV25-1 and TRBJ2-3 for the parts outside the CDR3, the full variable domain is EADIYQTPRYLVIGTGKKITLECSQTMGHDKMYWYQQDPGMELHLIHYSYGVNSTEKGDLSSESTVSRIRTEHFPLTLESARPSHTSQYLCASRSGGGGGTDTQYFGPGTRLTVL.

The gene calls are TRBV4-2 and TRBJ2-1; 9 bases are a match to TRBD2. V lost 1 base, J lost 4 bases, and 8 bases stayed unmatched. The germline gives CDR1 LGHNA, CDR2 YNFKEQ. The CDR3 consists of 17 residues. CDR3 DNA sequence: TGTGCCAGCAGCCAAGCCATGGATAGCGGGGGATACAATGAGCAGTTCTTC. Protein sequence: CASSQAMDSGGYNEQFF.

V gene TRBV18 combines with J gene TRBJ1-4; D gene uncertain. The CDR3 has 17 residues. V shed 0 bases and J shed 0 bases, with 11 bases lying between them. Germline-derived CDR1 and CDR2 are KGHSH and LQKENI. The CDR3, as DNA: TGTGCCAGCTCACCACCAACCGGTTCCGCAACTAATGAAAAACTGTTTTTT. Encoded protein: CASSPPTGSATNEKLFF.

The CDR3 here is CATSRDNLGYQPQHF. As DNA, the CDR3 is TGTGCCACCAGCAGAGATAATCTCGGGTATCAGCCCCAGCATTTT. V gene TRBV15 combines with J gene TRBJ1-5; no reliable D call. The CDR3 length is 15 residues. V lost 0 bases to trimming and J lost 5 bases, with 11 bases between them. The germline gives CDR1 LNHNV, CDR2 YYDKDF (reference sequence).

The chain is built from TRBV7-2 and TRBJ1-4; D is perhaps TRBD1 (5 bases). This CDR3 has 13 residues. V gave up 4 bases and J gave up 5 bases, with 8 bases separating them. Germline V gene lookup returns CDR1 SGHTA and CDR2 FQGNSA. The CDR3 loop is CASSWGLNEKLFF. Written as DNA, the CDR3 is TGTGCCAGCAGCTGGGGCCTCAATGAAAAACTGTTTTTT. The whole variable domain, filled in from reference TRBV7-2 and TRBJ1-4, reads GAGVSQSPSNKVTEKGKDVELRCDPISGHTALYWYRQSLGQGLEFLIYFQGNSAPDKSGLPSDRFSAERTGGSVSTLTIQRTQQEDSAVYLCASSWGLNEKLFFGSGTQLSVL.

The rearrangement links TRBV19 to TRBJ2-1; maybe TRBD2 (5 bases). Germline CDR1 is LNHDA and CDR2 is SQIVND (reference sequence). CDR3 size: 11 residues. V dropped 1 base and J dropped 14 bases, with 9 bases sitting between them. CDR3 nucleotide sequence: TGTGCCAGTAGTATAGGAGGGATGGAGTTCTTC. It is translated as CASSIGGMEFF.

The rearrangement links TRBV5-4 to TRBJ2-2, with D perhaps being TRBD1 or TRBD2 (5 bases each). V dropped 3 bases and J dropped 0 bases, with 15 bases sitting between them. Germline values: CDR1 SGHNT, CDR2 YYREEE (reference sequence). CDR3 length: 17 amino acids. The CDR3 DNA reads as TGTGCCAGCAGCTCCCAAGTAGGGACCACGAACACCGGGGAGCTGTTTTTT. Translating it yields CASSSQVGTTNTGELFF.

This chain uses TRBV7-9 with TRBJ2-5; maybe TRBD1 (6 bases). The CDR3 is made up of 16 amino acids. Trimming removed 4 bases from V and 5 bases from J, with 20 bases in between. Germline V CDR1 and CDR2: SEHNR, FQNEAQ (reference sequence). The CDR3 DNA follows: TGTGCCAGCAGCTCGTACTCCGGGACATCAGAGGAGACCCAGTACTTC. Protein sequence: CASSSYSGTSEETQYF.